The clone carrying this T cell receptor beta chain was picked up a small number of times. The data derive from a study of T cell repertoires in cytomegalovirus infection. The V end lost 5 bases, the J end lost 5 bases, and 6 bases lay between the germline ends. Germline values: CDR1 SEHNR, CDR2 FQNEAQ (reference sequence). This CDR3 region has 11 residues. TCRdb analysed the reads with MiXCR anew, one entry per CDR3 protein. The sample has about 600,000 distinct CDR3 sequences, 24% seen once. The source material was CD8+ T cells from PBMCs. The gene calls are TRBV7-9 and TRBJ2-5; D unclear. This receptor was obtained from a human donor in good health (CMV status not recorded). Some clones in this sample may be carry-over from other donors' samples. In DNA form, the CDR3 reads TGTGCCAGCAGCCCTGACGAGACCCAGTACTTC. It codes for CASSPDETQYF.